The 17 T cell receptor beta chains given below trace back to one sample, sequenced in a study of shared clonotypes between healthy human individuals. Method: immunoSEQ multiplex PCR; TCRdb's copy keeps in-frame clones and lacks some. Of some 1 million clones in the sample, approximately 70% are singletons; the top ten hold around 1.4%. Source material: memory CD4+ T cells sorted from blood. Described subset: CD45RA-negative fraction. Receptor source: a man between 18 and 29 years old in good health.

The chain joins TRBV29-1 to TRBJ2-3; TRBD1 agrees at 9 bases. The CDR3 extends over 14 amino acids. With V trimmed by 7 bases and J by 3 bases, 8 bases remained unmatched. Germline V lookup: CDR1 SQVTM, CDR2 ANQGSEA. CDR3 protein: CSADAGTGTDTQYF. CDR3 DNA sequence: TGCAGCGCCGACGCCGGGACAGGGACAGATACGCAGTATTTT.

CDR3 amino acids: CASSDRGRRGYTF. CDR3 nucleotides: TGTGCCAGCAGTGACAGGGGGCGCCGGGGCTACACCTTC. The chain combines TRBV28 with TRBJ1-2; 10 nucleotides align to TRBD1. CDR1 is MDHEN, CDR2 SYDVKM, per germline. The CDR3 consists of 13 residues. Unmatched junction bases numbered 5, after V lost 5 bases and J lost 8 bases.

The chain has TRBV19 and TRBJ2-7, with 8 bases that match TRBD1. The trim removed 5 bases at V and 10 bases at J, leaving 10 bases unmatched. The CDR3 length is 13 residues. Germline V gene sequence: CDR1 LNHDA, CDR2 SQIVND (reference sequence). CDR3 nucleotides: TGTGCCAGTAGTCCCGGACAGGGCCCGAACCAGTACTTC. This sequence encodes CASSPGQGPNQYF.

The rearrangement joins TRBV6-4 to TRBJ2-2; tentative D call: TRBD2 (6 bases). The CDR3 totals 14 residues. Trimming removed 8 bases at V and 1 base at J, with 11 bases between. Germline V gives CDR1 MRHNA, CDR2 SNTAGT. The CDR3 is CASRLAVNTGELFF. CDR3 nucleotides: TGTGCCAGCCGTTTAGCGGTGAACACCGGGGAGCTGTTTTTT.

This sequence joins TRBV28 and TRBJ2-4; 9 nucleotides align to TRBD1. This CDR3 spans 15 amino acids. The J segment lost 2 bases and the V segment lost 5 bases, leaving 4 bases of the junction unmatched. Germline assignment: CDR1 MDHEN and CDR2 SYDVKM. CDR3 nucleotides: TGTGCCAGCAGTACCGGACAGGGGCCCAAAAACATTCAGTACTTC. This gives the protein CASSTGQGPKNIQYF.

The chain combines TRBV19 with TRBJ2-5, with 7 bases lining up with TRBD2. Germline CDR1 and CDR2: LNHDA and SQIVND (reference sequence). V gave up 8 bases and J gave up 3 bases; unmatched junction bases: 6. This CDR3 contains 13 residues. This chain's CDR3 is CASGGGWKETQYF. Here the CDR3 DNA reads TGTGCCAGTGGGGGGGGTTGGAAAGAGACCCAGTACTTC.

The CDR3 reads CASSETGQGVYGYTF. The CDR3 bases are TGTGCCAGCAGTGAAACGGGACAGGGGGTTTATGGCTACACCTTC. This chain uses TRBV2 with TRBJ1-2, with 11 bases lining up with TRBD1. J gave up 5 bases and V 2 bases, and 4 bases lay outside the gene matches. Germline V gene sequence: CDR1 SNHLY, CDR2 FYNNEI. The CDR3 contains 15 residues.

V is TRBV19 and J is TRBJ2-2; no definite D call. Germline lookup yields CDR1 LNHDA and CDR2 SQIVND (reference sequence). V was cut by 4 bases and J by 1 base, with 7 bases left in between. The CDR3 has 14 amino acids. CDR3 protein: CASSTNKNTGELFF. CDR3 in DNA: TGTGCCAGTAGTACCAACAAGAACACCGGGGAGCTGTTTTTT.

The chain joins TRBV28 to TRBJ2-7, with a possible D match to TRBD1 (6 bases). This CDR3 region has 15 residues. V was trimmed by 1 base and J by 0 bases, leaving 10 bases between them. Germline V gives CDR1 MDHEN, CDR2 SYDVKM. As DNA, the CDR3 is TGTGCCAGCAGTTTATCACAGGGCAACTCCTACGAGCAGTACTTC. Translation gives CASSLSQGNSYEQYF.

This clone has a single count. Other DNA sequences of this sample code for an identical CDR3. V is TRBV20-1 and J is TRBJ1-1; D is unclear. This CDR3 region has 11 residues. The ends were cut back, 4 bases at V and 0 bases at J, with 3 bases in the middle. From germline, CDR1 is DFQATT and CDR2 SNEGSKA (reference sequence). The CDR3, as DNA: TGCAGTGCTAAAGTGAACACTGAAGCTTTCTTT. It yields the protein CSAKVNTEAFF.

Concerning this clone itself: This same CDR3 is encoded by further DNA sequences in the sample. The chain is built from TRBV30 and TRBJ1-3, with D unclear. V gave up 3 bases and J gave up 4 bases, with 10 bases separating them. The germline CDR1 and CDR2 sequences are GTSNPN and SVGIG (reference sequence). The CDR3 length is 13 residues. CDR3: CAWSAGFGNTIYF. DNA for the CDR3: TGTGCCTGGAGCGCGGGCTTCGGAAACACCATATATTTT. The full variable domain, its missing parts supplied by reference TRBV30 and TRBJ1-3, is SQTIHQWPATLVQPVGSPLSLECTVEGTSNPNLYWYRQAAGRGLQLLFYSVGIGQISSEVPQNLSASRPQDRQFILSSKKLLLSDSGFYLCAWSAGFGNTIYFGEGSWLTVV.

This sequence joins TRBV12-5 and TRBJ2-1, with 7 bases matching TRBD1. Germline trimming cut 8 bases from V and 5 bases from J; bases unmatched to any gene: 6. The CDR3 has 13 amino acids. Germline V gives CDR1 LGHNT, CDR2 FRNRAP. CDR3 DNA: TGTGCTAGTTTAAAGGGGGCCAACAATGAGCAGTTCTTC. This encodes CASLKGANNEQFF. Full variable domain (missing parts from reference TRBV12-5 and TRBJ2-1): DARVTQTPRHKVTEMGQEVTMRCQPILGHNTVFWYRQTMMQGLELLAYFRNRAPLDDSGMPKDRFSAEMPDATLATLKIQPSEPRDSAVYFCASLKGANNEQFFGPGTRLTVL.

The chain combines TRBV5-1 with TRBJ2-5; TRBD1 is a possible D gene (5 bases). The CDR3 runs 14 residues. CDR1 and CDR2 from the germline V gene are SGHRS and YFSETQ. V lost 1 base, J lost 0 bases, and 7 bases lay in between. The CDR3 DNA is TGCGCCAGCAGCTTGTTCAGGGACCAAGAGACCCAGTACTTC. The encoded protein is CASSLFRDQETQYF.

The chain links TRBV19 to TRBJ2-1; D possibly matches TRBD1 or TRBD2 (5 bases each). The germline V and J ends were trimmed by 3 bases and 10 bases, with 16 bases remaining between them. The CDR3 is made up of 14 amino acids. CDR1 LNHDA and CDR2 SQIVND come from the germline V gene (reference sequence). The DNA of the CDR3 is TGTGCCAGTAGTATGAACGGGGCGGTTAGGGAGCAGTTCTTC. Translating gives CASSMNGAVREQFF.

In its sample, this clone was seen a few times. The chain uses TRBV10-3 and TRBJ1-2; a weak D match, TRBD1 (5 bases). This CDR3 has 13 amino acids. V lost 11 bases and J lost 6, with 19 bases in between. CDR1 is ENHRY, CDR2 SYGVKD, per germline. The CDR3 here is CAAGGGPGDGYTF. The CDR3 DNA follows: TGTGCCGCTGGGGGGGGACCAGGCGATGGCTACACCTTC.

This clone was counted between two and nine times. The V gene is TRBV14, the J gene TRBJ1-1, with unresolved D. Trimming shortened V by 1 base and J by 4 bases, and 7 bases separated the two germline ends. In germline, CDR1 is SGHDN, CDR2 FVKESK. The CDR3 length is 13 residues. The CDR3 loop is CASSQAGFTEAFF. The CDR3 nucleotides are TGTGCCAGCAGCCAAGCGGGGTTCACTGAAGCTTTCTTT.

On this clone: This sample also contains other DNA sequences that code for the same CDR3. The V and J genes are TRBV7-2 and TRBJ1-2, with D unresolved. The germline CDR1 and CDR2 sequences are SGHTA and FQGNSA. The CDR3 runs 12 residues. V was cut by 5 bases and J by 4 bases, with 8 bases left in between. The CDR3 bases are TGTGCCAGCAGCCAGCGATCCTATGGCTACACCTTC. This sequence encodes CASSQRSYGYTF. Full variable domain (outside the CDR3, taken from reference TRBV7-2 and TRBJ1-2): GAGVSQSPSNKVTEKGKDVELRCDPISGHTALYWYRQSLGQGLEFLIYFQGNSAPDKSGLPSDRFSAERTGGSVSTLTIQRTQQEDSAVYLCASSQRSYGYTFGSGTRLTVV.